The 10 T cell receptor beta chains reported below all come from one sample, sequenced in a study of OX40 agonist ivuxolimab in advanced cancers. The assay was immunoSEQ multiplex PCR, and TCRdb's table has in-frame clones only and misses some. The table has under 60,000 clones, 90% seen once. The input for sequencing was CD4+ or CD8+ T cells sorted from blood, taken in a trial of the OX40 agonist ivuxolimab. These receptors were taken from an adult with an advanced solid tumor such as melanoma, head and neck, liver or kidney cancer.

V usage is TRBV10-3 and J usage is TRBJ2-3, with D possibly TRBD2 on 5 matching bases. V shed 4 bases and J shed 2 bases, with 7 bases lying between them. This CDR3 comprises 13 residues. Germline V CDR1 and CDR2: ENHRY, SYGVKD. The CDR3 DNA sequence: TGTGCCATCAGTGCCGGGATCACAGATACGCAGTATTTT. Amino acid sequence: CAISAGITDTQYF.

The genes are TRBV15 and TRBJ2-4; TRBD1 might be the D (6 bases). Germline V gives CDR1 LNHNV, CDR2 YYDKDF (reference sequence). Trimming removed 0 bases at V and 1 base at J, with 10 bases between. This CDR3 spans 16 amino acids. CDR3: CATSRDLGAAKNIQYF. In nucleotides, the CDR3 is TGTGCCACCAGCAGAGATCTGGGGGCGGCCAAAAACATTCAGTACTTC.

The chain couples TRBV28 to TRBJ1-2, with 7 bases that match TRBD1. This CDR3 has 14 amino acids. The V gene's germline CDR1 is MDHEN and CDR2 SYDVKM. The junction had 12 bases not matched to a gene; V was cut back by 6 bases and J by 8 bases. CDR3 protein: CASRTAYRGGGYTF. The CDR3 DNA reads TGTGCCAGCAGAACCGCCTACAGGGGAGGAGGCTACACCTTC.

This chain joins TRBV5-1 and TRBJ2-5; D not certain. Looked up from germline, CDR1 is SGHRS and CDR2 is YFSETQ. The CDR3 is 11 amino acids. V was shortened by 3 bases and J by 5 bases, with 5 bases between the two germline ends. CDR3 amino acids: CASSSQETQYF. DNA for the CDR3: TGCGCCAGCAGCTCCCAGGAGACCCAGTACTTC.

The J gene is TRBJ2-2, the V gene TRBV6-5; D is ambiguous. The CDR3 contains 14 residues. Germline V gene sequence: CDR1 MNHEY, CDR2 SVGAGI. Trimming stripped 7 bases from V and 2 bases from J, with 11 bases between. CDR3 DNA: TGTGCCAGCAAGTTAAGACGAAACACCGGGGAGCTGTTTTTT. It codes for CASKLRRNTGELFF.

This clone was detected once. The chain employs TRBV5-4 and TRBJ1-2; D gene unclear. Between the trimmed V and J ends, which lost 0 bases and 7 bases, there was a span of 10 bases. The CDR3 length is 13 residues. CDR1 is SGHNT and CDR2 is YYREEE in the germline V gene (reference sequence). The CDR3 spells CASSLEAFAGYTF. The CDR3 DNA reads as TGTGCCAGCAGCTTGGAAGCCTTTGCTGGCTACACCTTC.

J is TRBJ2-6 and V is TRBV2, with 7 bases matching TRBD1. Trimming cost V 7 bases and J 4 bases; bases outside gene matches: 7. The CDR3 has 15 amino acids. Germline CDR1 reads SNHLY; CDR2 reads FYNNEI. The CDR3 DNA is TGTGCCAGCAAGCTAGGGACAGCGGGGGCCAACGTCCTGACTTTC. The encoded protein is CASKLGTAGANVLTF.

V and J are TRBV9 and TRBJ1-5; D remains ambiguous. The germline V gene encodes CDR1 SGDLS and CDR2 YYNGEE. CDR3 length: 15 residues. V was trimmed by 2 bases and J by 2 bases, leaving 11 bases between them. CDR3 DNA: TGTGCCAGCAGCGTGGGAAGTGGTGGCAATCAGCCCCAGCATTTT. This translates into CASSVGSGGNQPQHF.

The rearrangement links TRBV7-9 to TRBJ2-2; the D is unclear. Trimming stripped 6 bases from V and 2 bases from J, with 4 bases between. CDR3 length: 12 amino acids. CDR1 SEHNR and CDR2 FQNEAQ come from the germline V gene (reference sequence). The CDR3 DNA reads TGTGCCAGCAGACTTAACACCGGGGAGCTGTTTTTT. It translates to CASRLNTGELFF.

The gene calls are TRBV7-2 and TRBJ2-7; 8 bases are shared with TRBD1. In germline, CDR1 is SGHTA, CDR2 FQGNSA. Germline trimming cut 1 base from V and 6 bases from J; bases unmatched to any gene: 5. The CDR3 loop spans 14 amino acids. In nucleotides, the CDR3 is TGTGCCAGCAGCTTAGGGACAGGGTCCATCGAGCAGTACTTC. This codes for CASSLGTGSIEQYF.